The next 4 T cell receptor beta chains were all read from a single sample in a study of blood T cell repertoires in COVID-19 (dated by TCRdb to 2020 to 2021). Library construction relied on the immunoSEQ multiplex PCR assay. TCRdb stores this immuneACCESS table with in-frame sequences only. Part of the clones is absent; in the studies checked, under half of the shortfall reflects unresolved V genes, and no reason is known for the rest. In this sample the table shows some 230,000 clones, 75% to 90% of which occur a single time. The leading ten clones occupy about 2.2% of the sample. The sample comprised peripheral blood. The source is a man in his thirties or forties who had recovered from COVID-19.

The chain joins TRBV6-5 to TRBJ2-1, with TRBD2 matching over 10 bases. Trimming removed 6 bases from V and 8 bases from J; junction bases left unmatched: 10. The CDR3 spans 15 residues. The germline V gene has CDR1 MNHEY and CDR2 SVGAGI. This CDR3 is CASSRTGTSVDEQFF. The CDR3 DNA follows: TGTGCCAGCAGCCGAACCGGGACTAGCGTCGATGAGCAGTTCTTC.

The gene calls are TRBV11-2 and TRBJ2-7; no clear D gene. CDR1 SGHAT and CDR2 FQNNGV come from the germline V gene. This CDR3 contains 17 residues. Trimming cost V 0 bases and J 0 bases, with 15 bases left between them. This CDR3 reads CASSLDSSTSSSYEQYF. The CDR3 nucleotides are TGTGCCAGCAGCTTAGATTCGTCTACCTCGAGCTCCTACGAGCAGTACTTC.

J is TRBJ1-1 and V is TRBV19, with no clear D. V lost 6 bases to trimming and J lost 8 bases, with 37 bases between them. The CDR3 is made up of 20 amino acids. From germline, CDR1 is LNHDA and CDR2 SQIVND (reference sequence). As DNA, the CDR3 is TGTGCCAGTAGCCCTCTATCAGTGCACACACCCAGGTATCAATTGAAGGAAGCTTTCTTT. Encoded protein: CASSPLSVHTPRYQLKEAFF.

This rearrangement joins TRBV3-1 (or the pseudogene TRBV3-2) to TRBJ1-2; D is undetermined. Trimming shortened V by 3 bases and J by 3 bases, and 8 bases separated the two germline ends. Looked up from germline, CDR1 is LGHDT and CDR2 is YNNKEL (reference sequence). The CDR3 totals 13 residues. CDR3 protein: CASSQWLDYGYTF. The CDR3 DNA reads TGTGCCAGCAGCCAGTGGCTGGACTATGGCTACACCTTC.